Listed below are T cell receptor beta chains from one sample, sequenced in a study of blood T cells in healthy people across ages. TCRdb analysed the 5' RACE reads with MiXCR anew, one entry per CDR3 protein. In the table there are hundreds of thousands of distinct CDR3 sequences, over 45% of which are singletons. What was sequenced was blood. The receptors derive from a woman aged 55-70 years in good health. CDR3s include the opening cysteine and the closing phenylalanine or tryptophan. Fields, in order: CDR3 protein, CDR3 DNA, V gene, J gene, clone size, D gene. D genes are given only for firm matches. For some rows the clone size is stated as once, few or many, or as a class when expanded; others skip it.

CDR3: CSAPPDRGRTDTQYF; DNA: TGCAGTGCCCCCCCGGACAGGGGGCGCACAGATACGCAGTATTTT; V: TRBV20-1; J: TRBJ2-3; size: -; D: TRBD1
CDR3: CASSLYNRDQETQYF; DNA: TGCGCCAGCAGCCTTTACAACAGGGACCAAGAGACCCAGTACTTC; V: TRBV4-1; J: TRBJ2-5; size: once; D: -
CDR3: CSARKGTSGRGETQYF; DNA: TGCAGTGCTAGGAAGGGGACTAGCGGGAGGGGTGAGACCCAGTACTTC; V: TRBV20-1; J: TRBJ2-5; size: few; D: TRBD2
CDR3: CASSYWTGSYEQYF; DNA: TGTGCCAGCAGCTACTGGACAGGCTCCTACGAGCAGTACTTC; V: TRBV6-2/TRBV6-3; J: TRBJ2-7; size: -; D: TRBD1
CDR3: CASSLLAGEVTDTQYF; DNA: TGTGCCAGCAGCCTCCTAGCGGGAGAGGTCACAGATACGCAGTATTTT; V: TRBV4-2; J: TRBJ2-3; size: -; D: TRBD2
CDR3: CASSDSTEGEQYF; DNA: TGTGCCAGCAGTGACTCGACAGAGGGCGAGCAGTACTTC; V: TRBV6-2/TRBV6-3; J: TRBJ2-7; size: -; D: -
CDR3: CASSRDTSETQYF; DNA: TGCGCCAGCAGCCGAGATACCTCGGAGACCCAGTACTTC; V: TRBV4-3; J: TRBJ2-5; size: -; D: -
CDR3: CASSFLSRALNYGYTF; DNA: TGTGCCAGCAGTTTCCTGTCGAGGGCGCTTAACTATGGCTACACCTTC; V: TRBV28; J: TRBJ1-2; size: -; D: -
CDR3: CASSKGQSRLVWNEQFF; DNA: TGTGCCAGCAGCAAAGGGCAGAGCAGACTGGTATGGAATGAGCAGTTCTTC; V: TRBV21-1; J: TRBJ2-1; size: -; D: -
CDR3: CASSLVSNTEAFF; DNA: TGTGCCAGCAGTCTAGTCTCGAACACTGAAGCTTTCTTT; V: TRBV5-1; J: TRBJ1-1; size: few; D: -
CDR3: CSVDGTGATDTQYF; DNA: TGCAGCGTTGACGGGACAGGGGCCACAGATACGCAGTATTTT; V: TRBV29-1; J: TRBJ2-3; size: -; D: TRBD1
CDR3: CSATTGVSYEQYF; DNA: TGCAGTGCCACGACAGGGGTCTCCTACGAGCAGTACTTC; V: TRBV20-1; J: TRBJ2-7; size: once; D: TRBD1
CDR3: CASSYSGTKSTDTQYF; DNA: TGTGCCAGCAGTTACTCTGGGACAAAAAGCACAGATACGCAGTATTTT; V: TRBV6-5; J: TRBJ2-3; size: -; D: -
CDR3: CASNQGDRGIRQYF; DNA: TGTGCCAGCAACCAGGGGGACAGAGGAATCCGGCAGTACTTC; V: TRBV28; J: TRBJ2-5; size: -; D: TRBD1
CDR3: CSARTINHEQYF; DNA: TGCAGTGCTAGAACCATCAACCACGAGCAGTACTTC; V: TRBV20-1; J: TRBJ2-7; size: few; D: -
CDR3: CSVGDRGYGYTF; DNA: TGCAGCGTTGGAGACAGGGGCTATGGCTACACCTTC; V: TRBV29-1; J: TRBJ1-2; size: -; D: TRBD1
CDR3: CASSFGSRLDSGSLTDTQYF; DNA: TGTGCCAGCAGTTTTGGTAGCCGATTAGACAGCGGGAGTTTAACAGATACGCAGTATTTT; V: TRBV6-2/TRBV6-3; J: TRBJ2-3; size: -; D: TRBD2
CDR3: CASSQDVGGRGDTQYF; DNA: TGCGCCAGCAGCCAAGATGTGGGAGGGCGGGGAGATACGCAGTATTTT; V: TRBV4-3; J: TRBJ2-3; size: -; D: TRBD2
CDR3: CSAPRLGTSTDTQYF; DNA: TGCAGTGCCCCTCGTCTGGGGACCAGCACAGATACGCAGTATTTT; V: TRBV20-1; J: TRBJ2-3; size: -; D: -
CDR3: CASSSLTAVNTEAFF; DNA: TGTGCCAGCAGCTCCCTGACAGCCGTGAACACTGAAGCTTTCTTT; V: TRBV7-9; J: TRBJ1-1; size: -; D: -
CDR3: CASSLDLGGYTF; DNA: TGTGCCAGCAGCTTGGACTTAGGCGGCTACACCTTC; V: TRBV5-8; J: TRBJ1-2; size: few; D: -
CDR3: CATSRVAKMEQYF; DNA: TGTGCCACCAGCAGAGTCGCGAAAATGGAGCAGTACTTC; V: TRBV15; J: TRBJ2-7; size: -; D: -
CDR3: CASSRNGGRSYEQYF; DNA: TGTGCCAGCAGCCGCAATGGCGGTCGCTCCTACGAGCAGTACTTC; V: TRBV7-3; J: TRBJ2-7; size: many; D: -
CDR3: CASSGVSGNSPLHF; DNA: TGTGCCAGCAGTGGGGTGTCCGGGAATTCACCCCTCCACTTT; V: TRBV9; J: TRBJ1-6; size: -; D: -
CDR3: CASSVLQGFGYTF; DNA: TGTGCCAGCAGTGTACTCCAGGGTTTCGGCTACACCTTC; V: TRBV27; J: TRBJ1-2; size: few; D: -
CDR3: CASSYSPPGAGTDTQYF; DNA: TGTGCCAGCAGTTACTCGCCTCCGGGGGCGGGCACAGATACGCAGTATTTT; V: TRBV6-5; J: TRBJ2-3; size: few; D: -
CDR3: CASSQEAGTHIQYF; DNA: TGTGCCAGCAGCCAAGAGGCCGGGACCCACATTCAGTACTTC; V: TRBV3-1; J: TRBJ2-4; size: few; D: -
CDR3: CASSLYTGFFQETQYF; DNA: TGTGCCAGCAGCCTCTACACGGGATTCTTCCAAGAGACCCAGTACTTC; V: TRBV5-6; J: TRBJ2-5; size: -; D: -
CDR3: CASRTLRGEEKDTQYF; DNA: TGTGCCAGCAGAACACTGCGCGGGGAGGAGAAAGATACGCAGTATTTT; V: TRBV28; J: TRBJ2-3; size: few; D: -
CDR3: CACSTGQGSSPLHF; DNA: TGTGCCTGCAGCACGGGACAGGGAAGTTCACCCCTCCACTTT; V: TRBV7-8; J: TRBJ1-6; size: -; D: TRBD1
CDR3: CSAGLAGVNEQFF; DNA: TGCAGCGCGGGACTAGCGGGAGTAAATGAGCAGTTCTTC; V: TRBV20-1; J: TRBJ2-1; size: -; D: TRBD2
CDR3: CSATGLAGAGDTQYF; DNA: TGCAGTGCTACGGGACTAGCGGGAGCGGGAGATACGCAGTATTTT; V: TRBV20-1; J: TRBJ2-3; size: many; D: TRBD2
CDR3: CAFQGYGYTF; DNA: TGTGCCTTTCAGGGCTATGGCTACACCTTC; V: TRBV30; J: TRBJ1-2; size: few; D: -
CDR3: CSARDRTGTDTQYF; DNA: TGCAGTGCTAGAGATCGGACGGGAACAGATACGCAGTATTTT; V: TRBV20-1; J: TRBJ2-3; size: many; D: -